This section outlines one T cell receptor (beta chain) sequence together with its context. This record comes from a study of blood T cell repertoires in COVID-19. Across the study: From T cells, B-cell-depleted T cells, or PBMCs came the material, which was cDNA or gDNA.

The germline V gene encodes CDR1 LGHNA and CDR2 YSLEER. The CDR3 contains 17 residues. The V and J ends lost 3 bases and 8 bases, in that order; junction bases with no gene match: 11. Original data processing: The assay estimated nucleated cells by amplifying reference gene primers. The table came from immunoSEQ multiplex PCR; TCRdb's copy has only in-frame clones and leaves some out. The DNA was the basis for D and trimming; V, J and clone size are from that table. The data hold 400,000 to 500,000 clones, with 88% observed a single time. All enrollees were roughly 18 to 90 years old and from roughly 26 US areas. Allocation to cohorts depended on clinical history reported by the participants.

The chain has TRBV4-3 and TRBJ2-1, with 12 bases fitting TRBD2. The sequence was obtained from a woman in her thirties or forties who had recovered from COVID-19. The sequencing input was PBMCs or T cells enriched from blood (not recorded which). The CDR3 region is CASSHMKTSGSSHEQFF. CDR3 nucleotides: TGCGCCAGCAGCCACATGAAGACTAGCGGGAGTTCCCATGAGCAGTTCTTC.